The 18 T cell receptor beta chains in this list originate from one sample, sequenced in a study of blood T cell repertoires in COVID-19. Profiled with immunoSEQ multiplex PCR; TCRdb holds only in-frame clones, not every one. The table includes 200,000 or so clones, roughly 84% detected once. The sequencing sample was made of peripheral blood. These receptors were obtained from a human donor in a cohort sampled during active COVID-19.

This chain connects TRBV9 to TRBJ2-1, with D perhaps matching TRBD2 (5 bases). Germline CDR1 reads SGDLS; CDR2 reads YYNGEE. This CDR3 comprises 15 residues. Trimming removed 0 bases from V and 1 base from J, with 8 bases in between. The CDR3 region is CASSVGEYSYNEQFF. In DNA, the CDR3 is TGTGCCAGCAGCGTAGGGGAGTATTCCTACAATGAGCAGTTCTTC.

The rearrangement uses TRBV30 and TRBJ2-7; 11 bases are a match to TRBD1. The CDR3 covers 14 residues. Trimming took 0 bases from V and 6 from J; bases not matched to a gene: 4. The V gene's germline CDR1 is GTSNPN and CDR2 SVGIG (reference sequence). CDR3 DNA: TGTGCCTGGAGTGTGGGACAGGGGGGGAGCGAGCAGTACTTC. Translated, it gives CAWSVGQGGSEQYF.

The chain links TRBV28 to TRBJ1-2, with TRBD1 as a possible D gene (6 bases). Germline V gene sequence: CDR1 MDHEN, CDR2 SYDVKM. Trimming took 3 bases from V and 8 from J, leaving 25 bases between them. There are 17 residues in the CDR3. The CDR3 bases are TGTGCCAGCAGTTTGATGGCAGGGGCCCCATCCTCGGGAGGCTACACCTTC. Its protein product is CASSLMAGAPSSGGYTF.

This chain links TRBV29-1 with TRBJ2-1; TRBD2 agrees at 9 bases. The germline gives CDR1 SQVTM, CDR2 ANQGSEA. This CDR3 has 17 amino acids. J lost 5 bases, V lost 4 bases, and 15 bases had no gene match. CDR3 DNA: TGCAGCGTTGTGCGGTTTGCGGGAGGGCGGCCCGACAATGAGCAGTTCTTC. It is translated as CSVVRFAGGRPDNEQFF.

The rearrangement uses TRBV5-4 and TRBJ1-2, with TRBD1 as a possible D gene (6 bases). Germline V gene lookup returns CDR1 SGHNT and CDR2 YYREEE (reference sequence). There are 15 residues in the CDR3. Trimming removed 0 bases at V and 1 base at J, with 10 bases between. The CDR3 spells CASSLDLGGNYGYTF. As DNA, the CDR3 is TGTGCCAGCAGCTTGGACCTAGGGGGTAACTATGGCTACACCTTC. The variable domain in full, with the rest retrieved from reference TRBV5-4 and TRBJ1-2, is ETGVTQSPTHLIKTRGQQVTLRCSSQSGHNTVSWYQQALGQGPQFIFQYYREEENGRGNFPPRFSGLQFPNYSSELNVNALELDDSALYLCASSLDLGGNYGYTFGSGTRLTVV.

For the CDR3, the DNA is TGTGCCAGCAGCCCCCCGCACGGTGGCAATCAGCCCCAGCATTTT. Translating gives CASSPPHGGNQPQHF. The rearrangement links TRBV6-6 to TRBJ1-5; D is unclear. Trimming removed 6 bases at V and 2 bases at J, with 14 bases between. This CDR3 spans 15 amino acids. Germline V lookup: CDR1 MNHNY, CDR2 SVGAGI (reference sequence).

V and J are TRBV5-4 and TRBJ2-5; 7 nucleotides agree with TRBD1. This CDR3 spans 15 amino acids. V gave up 1 base and J gave up 4 bases; unmatched junction bases: 7. Germline assignment: CDR1 SGHNT and CDR2 YYREEE (reference sequence). The CDR3 is CASSLYRTGGETQYF. CDR3 bases: TGTGCCAGCAGCTTGTACCGGACAGGAGGAGAGACCCAGTACTTC.

This clone was seen only a few times. The chain employs TRBV6-2 or TRBV6-3 and TRBJ2-3; the D gene is possibly TRBD2 (5 bases). This CDR3 has 18 residues. V was clipped by 0 bases and J by 6 bases, with 22 bases between them. Per germline, CDR1 MNHEY and CDR2 SVGEGT. The CDR3 DNA follows: TGTGCCAGCAGTTACTCGATACGCGAGGGCCAATACCGGGATACGCAGTATTTT. Translated: CASSYSIREGQYRDTQYF.

V and J are TRBV19 and TRBJ2-1; 11 bases map to TRBD2. This CDR3 comprises 15 residues. V gave up 9 bases and J gave up 1 base; unmatched junction bases: 5. Germline V gene sequence: CDR1 LNHDA, CDR2 SQIVND (reference sequence). Here the CDR3 DNA reads TGTGCCAGCTTACGGACTAGCGGGTCCTACAATGAGCAGTTCTTC. Translated, it gives CASLRTSGSYNEQFF.

The CDR3 sequence: CASSAKVTTMNTEAFF. The CDR3 DNA reads TGTGCCAGCAGTGCAAAGGTGACTACCATGAACACTGAAGCTTTCTTT. This sequence joins TRBV2 and TRBJ1-1, with D unresolved. The V end lost 4 bases, the J end lost 0 bases, and 15 bases lay between the germline ends. The CDR3 consists of 16 residues. The germline V gene has CDR1 SNHLY and CDR2 FYNNEI.

CDR3 residues: CASYRGFFGNTIYF. CDR3 DNA: TGCGCCAGCTACAGGGGATTTTTTGGAAACACCATATATTTT. The V gene is TRBV10-2, the J gene TRBJ1-3; 7 bases fit TRBD1. Germline V gene lookup returns CDR1 WSHSY and CDR2 SAAADI. The CDR3 spans 14 residues. V lost 8 bases, J lost 3 bases, and 7 bases stayed unmatched.

The V call is TRBV25-1, the J call TRBJ2-7, with D tentatively TRBD2 (6 bases). The CDR3 spans 12 residues. V gave up 7 bases and J gave up 2 bases, with 9 bases separating them. Germline loops: CDR1 MGHDK, CDR2 SYGVNS. Written as DNA, the CDR3 is TGTGCCAGCACGACGGGGGCCTACGAGCAGTACTTC. Protein product: CASTTGAYEQYF.

V and J are TRBV19 and TRBJ2-2, with TRBD2 matching over 8 bases. Trimming took 8 bases from V and 4 from J; bases not matched to a gene: 9. The germline gives CDR1 LNHDA, CDR2 SQIVND (reference sequence). The CDR3 consists of 15 residues. The DNA for the CDR3 is TGTGCCAGTTCATGGGGACTAGTATCCACCGGGGAGCTGTTTTTT. Translated, it gives CASSWGLVSTGELFF.

This clone appeared a few times. J is TRBJ2-2 and V is TRBV7-2; 9 bases line up with TRBD1. CDR3 length: 15 residues. The V segment lost 6 bases and the J segment 7 bases; nucleotides outside the gene matches: 9. The germline V gene encodes CDR1 SGHTA and CDR2 FQGNSA. In DNA form, the CDR3 reads TGTGCCAGCAGGACTGGGACAGGGCTGGGCGGGGAGCTGTTTTTT. Its protein product is CASRTGTGLGGELFF.

The rearrangement uses TRBV4-2 and TRBJ2-7; the D gene is possibly TRBD1 (6 bases). This CDR3 spans 14 amino acids. Germline CDR1 reads LGHNA; CDR2 reads YNFKEQ. Deletions cut 4 bases from V and 7 bases from J, with 17 bases between. The CDR3 DNA reads as TGTGCCAGCAGCCCCGGCCAGGGGAGCGGTGAGCAGTACTTC. Encoded protein: CASSPGQGSGEQYF.

CDR3 nucleotide sequence: TGTGCCAGCAGTTCGAGGGCTAGCGGGAGGGCCTACCTCTCCTACGAGCAGTACTTC. This encodes CASSSRASGRAYLSYEQYF. The gene calls are TRBV28 and TRBJ2-7; 12 bases map to TRBD2. The germline gives CDR1 MDHEN, CDR2 SYDVKM. The CDR3 contains 19 residues. J lost 0 bases, V lost 4 bases, and 13 bases had no gene match.

This chain joins TRBV7-9 and TRBJ2-7, with 10 bases lining up with TRBD1. Trimming at V came to 1 base and at J to 4 bases, leaving 4 bases not matched to a gene. Germline V gene sequence: CDR1 SEHNR, CDR2 FQNEAQ (reference sequence). This CDR3 comprises 15 residues. The CDR3 loop reads CASSLGQGAVYEQYF. In DNA form, the CDR3 reads TGTGCCAGCAGCTTAGGACAGGGGGCCGTGTACGAGCAGTACTTC.

The chain couples TRBV27 to TRBJ2-7, with D maybe TRBD2 (6 bases). The V gene lost 5 bases and the J gene lost 6 bases, with 11 bases spanning the gap. The CDR3 is made up of 12 amino acids. Germline loops: CDR1 MNHEY, CDR2 SMNVEV (reference sequence). The CDR3 region is CASSNGLLEQYF. CDR3 nucleotides: TGTGCCAGCAGTAACGGACTACTCGAGCAGTACTTC.